This T cell receptor (beta chain) was profiled in a study of CD8 T cells in ankylosing spondylitis. Whole-study findings and limits: Within matched ankylosing spondylitis synovial fluid, disease-linked clones were reportedly significantly enriched. Clones linked to the disease showed a CD8+ phenotype. They occurred at relatively low frequencies in peripheral blood. A motif in TCR beta, a set of fewer than ten highly homologous variants, appeared characteristic of ankylosing spondylitis blood.

This clonotype qualifies as medium-sized. Its specificity is unknown. As the method for making TCR beta libraries, quantitative 5'-RACE with molecular barcodes was used. TCRdb reprocessed the 5' RACE reads with MiXCR, giving one entry per CDR3 protein. This repertoire shows about 150,000 distinct CDR3 sequences, about 32% found once; its top ten account for about 5.5%. Between the trimmed V and J ends, which lost 3 bases and 1 base, there was a span of 10 bases. CDR3 size: 14 residues. Germline values: CDR1 DFQATT, CDR2 SNEGSKA (reference sequence). The genes are TRBV20-1 and TRBJ1-5; D ambiguous. The clonotype originates from a male donor with ankylosing spondylitis. Sample: synovial fluid, either unsorted or a sorted T cell fraction (not recorded which). As DNA, the CDR3 is TGCAGTGCTAGTTCGTACAGCAGCAATCAGCCCCAGCATTTT. Translated: CSASSYSSNQPQHF.